This TCR beta chain was obtained from a study of CD8+CD57+ T cells in acquired aplastic anemia. Study observations and caveats: Reduced diversity was recorded for CD8+CD57+ cells relative to total CD4+ and CD8+ pools in patients.

For sequencing, patients were chosen who had shown expansion of CD8+CD57+ cells by flow cytometry. Germline trimming cut 8 bases from V and 12 bases from J; bases unmatched to any gene: 15. From germline, CDR1 is LNHDA and CDR2 SQIVND (reference sequence). The length of the CDR3 is 14 residues. It was genomic DNA that served as the template for profiling TCR beta VDJ and CDR3. TCRdb re-called the reads through MiXCR, storing one row per CDR3 protein. The sample contains over 15,000 distinct CDR3 sequences, roughly two fifths of which appear only once. As for this clonotype: Its antigen is not known.

The receptor comes from a human donor with aplastic anemia. Material: CD8+CD57+ T cells sorted from PBMCs. This sample's subset: bead-enriched CD8+CD57+ effector memory T cells from SAA patients. The rearrangement joins TRBV19 to TRBJ2-1; the match to TRBD2 covers 8 bases. The CDR3 spells CASVAGHGYRVQFF. The CDR3 DNA reads as TGTGCCAGTGTAGCGGGACACGGATACAGGGTGCAGTTCTTC. The complete variable domain, with remaining parts taken from reference TRBV19 and TRBJ2-1, reads DGGITQSPKYLFRKEGQNVTLSCEQNLNHDAMYWYRQDPGQGLRLIYYSQIVNDFQKGDIAEGYSVSREKKESFPLTVTSAQKNPTAFYLCASVAGHGYRVQFFGPGTRLTVL.